The text below deals with one T cell receptor beta chain. This CDR3 comprises 13 residues. The V gene lost 2 bases and the J gene lost 5 bases, with 9 bases spanning the gap. Per germline, CDR1 SGHTA and CDR2 FQGTGA. These data are taken from a study of T cell responses to AZD1222 COVID-19 vaccine. The table came from immunoSEQ multiplex PCR; TCRdb's copy has only in-frame clones and leaves some out. The data hold roughly 140,000 clones, with more than 80% observed a single time. The chain employs TRBV7-3 and TRBJ1-2; perhaps TRBD1 as D (5 bases). This material consisted of peripheral blood, taken on day 0 of AZD1222 vaccination. The TCR was taken from an adult in good health. CDR3 DNA: TGTGCCAGCAGCTTAGGGACGGCTTATGGCTACACCTTC. Translated, it gives CASSLGTAYGYTF.